This entry lists 9 T cell receptor beta chains sequenced from one sample in a study of T cells in Graves' hyperthyroidism and ophthalmopathy. Using RNA transcripts as the source, TCR beta CDR3 regions were amplified. The HTBI primer set drove a first-round RT-PCR of the TCR CDR3. TCRdb processed the multiplex PCR reads anew with MiXCR; each CDR3 protein has one entry. The table lists some 490,000 distinct CDR3 sequences, about 20% of them singletons, with around 47% in the top ten. Material for sequencing was blood. These receptors all come from a woman in her sixties or seventies with Graves' ophthalmopathy.

This clonotype was counted only a few times. The rearrangement uses TRBV6-2 or TRBV6-3 and TRBJ2-2; the D gene is possibly TRBD2 (5 bases). This CDR3 contains 14 residues. The V gene lost 7 bases and the J gene lost 0 bases, with 9 bases spanning the gap. The germline V gene encodes CDR1 MNHEY and CDR2 SVGEGT. The CDR3 DNA sequence: TGTGCCAGCAAGTGGACTCCGAACACCGGGGAGCTGTTTTTT. Amino acid sequence: CASKWTPNTGELFF.

For the CDR3, the DNA is TGTGCCAGCAGCCCACGTCAGCACCCCTACGAGCAGTACTTC. This sequence encodes CASSPRQHPYEQYF. The chain uses TRBV7-2 and TRBJ2-7, with no clear D. The V end was cut by 5 bases, the J end by 2 bases, with 13 bases between. CDR1 and CDR2 (germline): SGHTA, FQGNSA. CDR3 size: 14 residues.

This clonotype appeared many times. This chain links TRBV28 with TRBJ2-5; D remains ambiguous. CDR1 MDHEN and CDR2 SYDVKM come from the germline V gene. Trimming stripped 8 bases from V and 5 bases from J, with 12 bases between. CDR3 length: 12 amino acids. CDR3: CASVTAGETQYF. CDR3 bases: TGTGCCAGCGTCACGGCCGGCGAGACCCAGTACTTC.

The V gene is TRBV20-1, the J gene TRBJ1-5; D is uncertain. This CDR3 spans 14 amino acids. Trimming pared 3 bases from V and 0 bases from J, leaving 9 bases between. Per the germline V gene, CDR1 is DFQATT and CDR2 is SNEGSKA (reference sequence). The CDR3 region is CSASRHNSNQPQHF. CDR3 DNA: TGCAGTGCTAGTCGTCACAATAGCAATCAGCCCCAGCATTTT.

Comments on this clonotype: This may be a read error: a much more frequent sequence differs by one nucleotide. The chain couples TRBV28 to TRBJ1-6; D call uncertain. Trimming left V 5 bases short and J 7 bases short, with 15 bases between. The CDR3 is 15 residues long. Germline CDR1 is MDHEN and CDR2 is SYDVKM. DNA for the CDR3: TGTGCCAGCAGTCTTCGAGGCATGCGAAATTCACCCCTCCACTTT. Its translation is CASSLRGMRNSPLHF.

This clonotype was counted only a few times. The chain combines TRBV29-1 with TRBJ1-4; D is undetermined. The CDR3 is made up of 10 amino acids. The V and J ends lost 5 bases and 8 bases respectively, with 6 bases between them. The germline CDR1 and CDR2 sequences are SQVTM and ANQGSEA. The DNA for the CDR3 is TGCAGCGTTAAGGACGAAAAACTGTTTTTT. It is translated as CSVKDEKLFF.

Details on this clonotype: At one of its ends the junction is not consistent with the germline gene, which may arise from a read error. J is TRBJ2-2 and V is TRBV7-3; unclear D gene. The CDR3 spans 13 residues. Germline lookup yields CDR1 SGHTA and CDR2 FQGTGA. CDR3 sequence reads: CANSPSGTGELFF. As DNA, the CDR3 is TGTGCCAACAGCCCCTCTGGGACCGGGGAGCTGTTTTTT.

The gene calls are TRBV20-1 and TRBJ2-4; D remains unclear. Germline V gives CDR1 DFQATT, CDR2 SNEGSKA (reference sequence). The CDR3 runs 13 residues. V lost 0 bases to trimming and J lost 0 bases, with 3 bases between them. In DNA, the CDR3 is TGCAGTGCTAGAGAGACAGCCAAAAACATTCAGTACTTC. The encoded protein is CSARETAKNIQYF.

The chain uses TRBV12-3 or TRBV12-4 and TRBJ1-5; no clear D gene. Trimming took off 3 bases at V and 7 bases at J, with 10 bases between the two ends. This CDR3 region has 13 residues. The CDR3 DNA reads TGTGCCAGCAGTTTCGGGCGGAGGCAGCCCCAGCATTTT. Its protein is CASSFGRRQPQHF.